Sequencing of this T cell receptor (beta chain) was carried out in a study of T cell repertoires in cytomegalovirus infection. Across the study: An indication of both CMV infection and matching HLA type came from public TCR beta signatures.

This clonotype was counted ten times or more. The V gene's germline CDR1 is LNHNV and CDR2 YYDKDF (reference sequence). Trimming shortened V by 0 bases and J by 1 base, and 15 bases separated the two germline ends. The CDR3 is 17 amino acids. MiXCR, applied by TCRdb to the reads, yields one record per CDR3 protein. The sample shows around 530,000 distinct CDR3 sequences, about 17% of them seen only once. This sequence was found in a human donor in good health (CMV status not recorded). Some clones in this sample may be carry-over from other donors' samples. The sample consisted of CD8+ T cells from PBMCs. The chain employs TRBV15 and TRBJ1-1, with D possibly matching TRBD1 (5 bases). CDR3 coding DNA: TGTGCCACCAGCAGAGATAATAGGGCAGGGAGGAACACTGAAGCTTTCTTT. This sequence encodes CATSRDNRAGRNTEAFF. Variable domain in full (rest from reference TRBV15 and TRBJ1-1): DAMVIQNPRYQVTQFGKPVTLSCSQTLNHNVMYWYQQKSSQAPKLLFHYYDKDFNNEADTPDNFQSRRPNTSFCFLDIRSPGLGDTAMYLCATSRDNRAGRNTEAFFGQGTRLTVV.